The clone carrying this T cell receptor (beta chain) has a handful of counts. A single record per CDR3 protein comes from TCRdb applying MiXCR to the reads. The sample yields 350,000 to 550,000 distinct CDR3 sequences, approximately 32% seen once. The sample comes from a study of T cell repertoires in cytomegalovirus infection. The CDR3 runs 17 residues. V shed 2 bases, J shed 2 bases, and the junction held 11 bases outside the gene matches. Germline values: CDR1 MNHEY, CDR2 SMNVEV (reference sequence). Sequencing used PBMCs. The J gene is TRBJ1-1, the V gene TRBV27, with TRBD1 matching over 7 bases. This clonotype was obtained from a human donor in good health (CMV status not recorded). Some clones in this sample may be carry-over from other donors' samples. The CDR3 nucleotides are TGTGCCAGCAGTTTACTGAAAGTACAGGGGATAAACACTGAAGCTTTCTTT. This gives the protein CASSLLKVQGINTEAFF.